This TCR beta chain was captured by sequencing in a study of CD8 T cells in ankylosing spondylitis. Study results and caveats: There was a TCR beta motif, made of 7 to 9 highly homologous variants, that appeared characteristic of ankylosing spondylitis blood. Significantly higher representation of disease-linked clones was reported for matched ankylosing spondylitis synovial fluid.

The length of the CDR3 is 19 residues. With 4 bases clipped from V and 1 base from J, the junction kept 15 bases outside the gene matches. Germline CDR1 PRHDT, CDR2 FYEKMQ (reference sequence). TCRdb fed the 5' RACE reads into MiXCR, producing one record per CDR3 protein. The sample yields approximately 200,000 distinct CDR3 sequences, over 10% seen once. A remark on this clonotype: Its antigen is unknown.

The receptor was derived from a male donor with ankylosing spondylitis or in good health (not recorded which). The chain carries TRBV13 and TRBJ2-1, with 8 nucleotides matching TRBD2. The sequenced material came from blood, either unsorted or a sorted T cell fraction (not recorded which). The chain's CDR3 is CASSSLGASGGGSYNEQFF. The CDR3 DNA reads TGTGCCAGCAGCTCCCTAGGGGCAAGCGGGGGCGGTTCCTACAATGAGCAGTTCTTC.